Reported below is one T cell receptor beta chain. This sample is drawn from a study of long-term antiretroviral therapy in people with HIV. Samples were assayed with immunoSEQ v3.0 at survey level. This table comes from immunoSEQ multiplex PCR, and its TCRdb copy is limited to in-frame clones, with some not included. The table lists about 31,000 clones, roughly 85% of them singletons, with around 3.8% in the top ten. This CDR3 comprises 16 residues. V lost 4 bases to trimming and J lost 2 bases; unmatched junction nucleotides: 9. CDR1 is MNHNY, CDR2 SVGAGI, per germline (reference sequence). At minimum, one pre-ART and two post-ART PBMC samples were obtained from each donor.

J is TRBJ2-3 and V is TRBV6-6; 7 bases align to TRBD2. This specimen consisted of unsorted PBMCs, obtained 0.8 years before starting antiretroviral therapy. The receptor was isolated from a young man with HIV. The CDR3 bases are TGTGCCAGCAGTTGGGGTTTGAGCGGGGTCACAGATACGCAGTATTTT. Its protein is CASSWGLSGVTDTQYF.